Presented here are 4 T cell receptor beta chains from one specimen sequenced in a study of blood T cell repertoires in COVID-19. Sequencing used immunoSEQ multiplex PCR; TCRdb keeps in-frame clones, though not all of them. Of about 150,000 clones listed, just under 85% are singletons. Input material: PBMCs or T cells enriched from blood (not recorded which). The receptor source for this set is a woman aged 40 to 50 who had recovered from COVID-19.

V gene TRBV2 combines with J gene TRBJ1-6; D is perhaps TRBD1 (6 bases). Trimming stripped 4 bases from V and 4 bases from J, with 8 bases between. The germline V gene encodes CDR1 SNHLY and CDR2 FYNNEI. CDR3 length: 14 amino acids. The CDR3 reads CASSGTEYNSPLHF. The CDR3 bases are TGTGCCAGCAGTGGGACAGAGTATAATTCACCCCTCCACTTT. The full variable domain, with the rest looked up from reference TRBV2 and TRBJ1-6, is EPEVTQTPSHQVTQMGQEVILRCVPISNHLYFYWYRQILGQKVEFLVSFYNNEISEKSEIFDDQFSVERPDGSNFTLKIRSTKLEDSAMYFCASSGTEYNSPLHFGNGTRLTVT.

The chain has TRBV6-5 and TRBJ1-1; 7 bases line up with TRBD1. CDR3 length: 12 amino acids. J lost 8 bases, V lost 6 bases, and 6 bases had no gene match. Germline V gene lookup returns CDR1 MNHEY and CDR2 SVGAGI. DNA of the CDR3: TGTGCCAGCAGCACGACAGGGCACGAAGCTTTCTTT. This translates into CASSTTGHEAFF.

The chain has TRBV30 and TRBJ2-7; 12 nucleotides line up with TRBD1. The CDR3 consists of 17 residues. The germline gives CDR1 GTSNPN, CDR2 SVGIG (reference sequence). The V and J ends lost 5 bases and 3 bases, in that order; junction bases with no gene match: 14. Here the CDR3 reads CAWGPPGTGGSVYEQYF. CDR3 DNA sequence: TGTGCCTGGGGCCCCCCCGGGACAGGGGGCTCTGTCTACGAGCAGTACTTC.

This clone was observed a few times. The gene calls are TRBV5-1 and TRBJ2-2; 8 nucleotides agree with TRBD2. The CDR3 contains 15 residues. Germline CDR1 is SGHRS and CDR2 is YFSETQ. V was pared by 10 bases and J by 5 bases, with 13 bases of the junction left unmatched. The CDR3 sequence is CARSGPAGGTGELFF. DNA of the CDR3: TGCGCCCGAAGCGGCCCGGCGGGGGGTACCGGGGAGCTGTTTTTT.